This T cell receptor beta chain was sequenced during a study of blood T cell repertoires in COVID-19. Study details: The United States, Italy and Spain were the sources of the acute and convalescent COVID-19 samples. T cells, B-cell-depleted T cells, or PBMCs supplied cDNA or gDNA.

Deletions cut 0 bases from V and 7 bases from J, with 14 bases between. This CDR3 has 15 residues. Per the germline V gene, CDR1 is SGHTS and CDR2 is YDEGEE. As originally analysed: Scientists estimated how many nucleated cells there were by amplifying reference gene primers. Generated by immunoSEQ multiplex PCR, the TCRdb table keeps only in-frame clones and is missing some. V and J calls and clone size are as listed in that table; D and trimming were resolved from the DNA. This sample has around 250,000 clones; 85% to 90% occur once, and the top ten carry about 1.5%. Sequencing was done on a sample of PBMCs or T cells enriched from blood (not recorded which). This clonotype was sampled from a woman between 50 and 59 years old who had recovered from COVID-19. The chain is built from TRBV5-8 and TRBJ2-1, with D possibly matching TRBD1 (7 bases). The CDR3 region is CASSLGLSGGNEQFF. The CDR3, as DNA: TGTGCCAGCAGCTTGGGTCTATCAGGGGGGAATGAGCAGTTCTTC. The entire variable domain, with the rest obtained from reference TRBV5-8 and TRBJ2-1, is as follows: EAGVTQSPTHLIKTRGQQATLRCSPISGHTSVYWYQQALGLGLQFLLWYDEGEERNRGNFPPRFSGRQFPNYSSELNVNALELEDSALYLCASSLGLSGGNEQFFGPGTRLTVL.